The 13 T cell receptor beta chains presented below share a single source sample, sequenced in a study of OX40 agonist ivuxolimab in advanced cancers. The library relied on the immunoSEQ multiplex PCR assay. TCRdb stores this immuneACCESS table with in-frame sequences only. Part of the clones is absent; in the studies checked, under half of the shortfall reflects unresolved V genes, and no reason is known for the rest. Present in this sample are roughly 60,000 clones, about 82% of which were seen just once. About 3% of the sample is held by the ten biggest clonotypes. This specimen was CD4+ or CD8+ T cells sorted from blood, taken in a trial of the OX40 agonist ivuxolimab. All receptors derive from an adult with an advanced solid tumor such as melanoma, head and neck, liver or kidney cancer.

V and J are TRBV10-3 and TRBJ2-2; 8 bases line up with TRBD2. The CDR3 runs to 16 residues. V shed 0 bases and J 1 base; nucleotides not matched to a gene: 1. Germline values: CDR1 ENHRY, CDR2 SYGVKD. The DNA for the CDR3 is TGTGCCATCAGTGAGTCGGGACTAGTGAACACCGGGGAGCTGTTTTTT. It codes for CAISESGLVNTGELFF.

The V and J genes are TRBV28 and TRBJ1-2; TRBD1 is a possible D gene (6 bases). The germline gives CDR1 MDHEN, CDR2 SYDVKM. CDR3 length: 13 residues. V lost 8 bases and J lost 2, with 12 bases in between. CDR3 in DNA: TGTGCCAGCGGCCGGACAGAAAACTATGGCTACACCTTC. Amino acids: CASGRTENYGYTF.

The chain couples TRBV11-3 to TRBJ2-5; 14 bases are shared with TRBD2. CDR3 length: 16 residues. V dropped 5 bases and J dropped 2; count of bases not matched to a gene: 4. Germline loops: CDR1 SGHNT, CDR2 YENEEA. This chain's CDR3 is CASSQGTSGGQETQYF. The CDR3 region has the DNA TGTGCCAGCAGCCAGGGGACTAGCGGGGGTCAAGAGACCCAGTACTTC. Variable domain in full (rest from reference TRBV11-3 and TRBJ2-5): EAGVVQSPRYKIIEKKQPVAFWCNPISGHNTLYWYLQNLGQGPELLIRYENEEAVDDSQLPKDRFSAERLKGVDSTLKIQPAELGDSAVYLCASSQGTSGGQETQYFGPGTRLLVL.

The table lists this clone with a count of one. V gene TRBV11-2 combines with J gene TRBJ2-7; D is unresolved. CDR3 length equals 14 residues. V lost 1 base, J lost 6 bases, and 13 bases lay in between. Germline CDR1 reads SGHAT; CDR2 reads FQNNGV. CDR3 sequence: CASSLVLSTGEQYF. The CDR3 coding sequence is TGTGCCAGCAGCTTAGTCCTCTCAACTGGCGAGCAGTACTTC. Filled out from reference TRBV11-2 and TRBJ2-7, the complete variable domain reads EAGVAQSPRYKIIEKRQSVAFWCNPISGHATLYWYQQILGQGPKLLIQFQNNGVVDDSQLPKDRFSAERLKGVDSTLKIQPAKLEDSAVYLCASSLVLSTGEQYFGPGTRLTVT.

The chain combines TRBV6-5 with TRBJ1-4; a possible D gene is TRBD1 (6 bases). The CDR3 has 12 residues. Germline CDR1 MNHEY, CDR2 SVGAGI. V was pared by 7 bases and J by 10 bases, with 13 bases between. The CDR3 is CASKVQGGKLFF. In DNA, the CDR3 is TGTGCCAGCAAAGTACAGGGAGGAAAACTGTTTTTT.

This chain joins TRBV5-5 and TRBJ1-2; perhaps TRBD1 as D (6 bases). V was pared by 3 bases and J by 2 bases, with 11 bases between. Germline CDR1 and CDR2: SGHKS and YYEKEE (reference sequence). The CDR3 loop spans 14 amino acids. CDR3 loop: CASSYRVANYGYTF. CDR3 bases: TGTGCCAGCAGCTACAGGGTGGCCAACTATGGCTACACCTTC.

The chain combines TRBV7-2 with TRBJ2-7; 9 nucleotides line up with TRBD2. V was pared by 11 bases and J by 9 bases, with 17 bases of the junction left unmatched. This CDR3 is 14 amino acids long. CDR1 SGHTA and CDR2 FQGNSA come from the germline V gene. CDR3: CAAQEAGGIPTQYF. As DNA, the CDR3 is TGTGCCGCTCAGGAAGCGGGGGGTATCCCGACGCAGTACTTC.

V and J are TRBV28 and TRBJ1-1; D remains ambiguous. The CDR3 spans 12 residues. Germline loops: CDR1 MDHEN, CDR2 SYDVKM. V was pared by 6 bases and J by 1 base, with 6 bases between. CDR3 region: CASRERNTEAFF. CDR3 nucleotides: TGTGCCAGCAGGGAGAGGAACACTGAAGCTTTCTTT.

The table lists this clone with a count of one. The chain links TRBV30 to TRBJ1-1; 7 nucleotides align to TRBD1. CDR1 is GTSNPN and CDR2 is SVGIG in the germline V gene (reference sequence). J gave up 1 base and V 2 bases, and 1 base lay outside the gene matches. The CDR3 is 13 residues long. The CDR3 DNA is TGTGCCTGGAGTAGACAGGGGAACACTGAAGCTTTCTTT. Its protein product is CAWSRQGNTEAFF.

The V call is TRBV28, the J call TRBJ1-5; TRBD1 is a possible D gene (6 bases). Trimming cost V 6 bases and J 2 bases, with 11 bases left between them. CDR1 and CDR2 from the germline V gene are MDHEN and SYDVKM. The CDR3 extends over 14 amino acids. CDR3 residues: CASSQTGRNQPQHF. The CDR3 DNA follows: TGTGCCAGCAGCCAGACAGGTCGCAATCAGCCCCAGCATTTT.

A single count supports this clone. This CDR3 is CASSLGTTATAGETQYF. The CDR3 region has the DNA TGTGCCAGCAGCTTAGGTACGACCGCGACAGCTGGAGAGACCCAGTACTTC. J is TRBJ2-5 and V is TRBV7-9; the D gene is possibly TRBD1 (5 bases). Trimming pared 1 base from V and 4 bases from J, leaving 19 bases between. CDR1 SEHNR and CDR2 FQNEAQ come from the germline V gene (reference sequence). The length of the CDR3 is 17 residues.

This sequence joins TRBV6-5 and TRBJ1-5; D ambiguous. This CDR3 has 13 residues. Per the germline V gene, CDR1 is MNHEY and CDR2 is SVGAGI. The V end lost 5 bases, the J end lost 5 bases, and 10 bases lay between the germline ends. The CDR3 coding sequence is TGTGCCAGCAGTAACCCGCCTGATCAGCCCCAGCATTTT. Protein: CASSNPPDQPQHF.

The gene calls are TRBV11-2 and TRBJ2-2; possible D gene TRBD1, 6 bases. The CDR3 is made up of 16 amino acids. Germline-derived CDR1 and CDR2 are SGHAT and FQNNGV. Trimming stripped 1 base from V and 1 base from J, with 10 bases between. In DNA, the CDR3 is TGTGCCAGCAGCTTAGGTCAGGGGCTGAACACCGGGGAGCTGTTTTTT. Protein: CASSLGQGLNTGELFF. Complete variable domain (other parts from reference TRBV11-2 and TRBJ2-2): EAGVAQSPRYKIIEKRQSVAFWCNPISGHATLYWYQQILGQGPKLLIQFQNNGVVDDSQLPKDRFSAERLKGVDSTLKIQPAKLEDSAVYLCASSLGQGLNTGELFFGEGSRLTVL.